The source of this T cell receptor beta chain is a study of blood T cell repertoires in COVID-19. Study summary: Italy, Spain and the United States were the sources of the convalescent and acute COVID-19 samples.

Looked up from germline, CDR1 is SGHTA and CDR2 is FQGTGA. This CDR3 is built from 16 residues. V lost 5 bases, J lost 6 bases, and 12 bases stayed unmatched. Participants were aged roughly 18 to 89 years from about two dozen US areas. Participants' own reports of clinical history determined their cohort assignment. Libraries were prepared by immunoSEQ multiplex PCR; TCRdb keeps only in-frame clonotypes and omits some of them. Counted here are around 250,000 clones, 70% to 85% occurring once; the ten biggest clones make up about 15%. Sequences were obtained from PBMCs or T cells enriched from blood (not recorded which). The clonotype comes from a man in his forties who had recovered from COVID-19. The J gene is TRBJ2-3, the V gene TRBV7-3; 9 nucleotides match TRBD1. The CDR3 region is CASSPRDRGGRDTQYF. The CDR3, as DNA: TGTGCCAGCAGCCCTCGAGACAGGGGGGGGCGGGATACGCAGTATTTT. Full variable domain (remainder filled in from reference TRBV7-3 and TRBJ2-3): GAGVSQTPSNKVTEKGKYVELRCDPISGHTALYWYRQSLGQGPEFLIYFQGTGAADDSGLPNDRFFAVRPEGSVSTLKIQRTERGDSAVYLCASSPRDRGGRDTQYFGPGTRLTVL.